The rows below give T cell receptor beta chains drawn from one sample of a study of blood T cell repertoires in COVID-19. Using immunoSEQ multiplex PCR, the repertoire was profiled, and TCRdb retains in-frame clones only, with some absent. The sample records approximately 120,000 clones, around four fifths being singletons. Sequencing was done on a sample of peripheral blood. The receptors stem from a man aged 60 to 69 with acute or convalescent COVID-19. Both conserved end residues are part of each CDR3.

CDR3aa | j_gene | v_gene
CASSLGLGATSTDTQYF | TRBJ2-3 | TRBV28
CASSPWGGTANTGELFF | TRBJ2-2 | TRBV28
CASSPLGGQGYGYTF | TRBJ1-2 | TRBV6-5
CASSGEGGVYSSPLHF | TRBJ1-6 | TRBV6-1
CASSLRTGGALEQPQHF | TRBJ1-5 | TRBV28
CASSYTGAGNTIYF | TRBJ1-3 | TRBV2
CASSSSGQGPYEQYF | TRBJ2-7 | TRBV7-9
CASSPRTGGGYTF | TRBJ1-2 | TRBV5-6
CASSFQGPVGYTF | TRBJ1-2 | TRBV7-8
CASSHRLGELFF | TRBJ2-2 | TRBV3-1/TRBV3-2
CASSWGAGGSGDTQYF | TRBJ2-3 | TRBV28
CASSLIGSEAFF | TRBJ1-1 | TRBV28
CASSPLIGQSNSGANVLTF | TRBJ2-6 | TRBV18
CASSRRGSVEAFF | TRBJ1-1 | TRBV14